This T cell receptor beta chain was sequenced for a study of T cells in Graves' hyperthyroidism and ophthalmopathy. Any patient presenting with uncontrolled infection, other autoimmune disease, pregnancy or lactation was left out. Fresh peripheral blood, 8 to 10 ml, was the source of the PBMCs. V dropped 1 base and J dropped 4 bases, with 13 bases sitting between them. The CDR3 consists of 15 residues. Per the germline V gene, CDR1 is MDHEN and CDR2 is SYDVKM. Regions amplified from RNA transcripts were the TCR beta CDR3 regions. With the HTBI primer set, the TCR CDR3 went through a first round of RT-PCR. TCRdb re-called the multiplex PCR reads with MiXCR, one entry per CDR3 protein. Altogether about half a million distinct CDR3 sequences are present, less than 25% being singletons, with the ten largest covering approximately 25%.

This receptor was taken from a man aged 18 to 30 with Graves' hyperthyroidism. This sequence joins TRBV28 and TRBJ1-1, with a possible D match to TRBD1 (6 bases). The sample comprised blood. CDR3 DNA sequence: TGTGCCAGCAGTTTATTGGCCCCGGACAGCACTGAAGCTTTCTTT. Protein product: CASSLLAPDSTEAFF.